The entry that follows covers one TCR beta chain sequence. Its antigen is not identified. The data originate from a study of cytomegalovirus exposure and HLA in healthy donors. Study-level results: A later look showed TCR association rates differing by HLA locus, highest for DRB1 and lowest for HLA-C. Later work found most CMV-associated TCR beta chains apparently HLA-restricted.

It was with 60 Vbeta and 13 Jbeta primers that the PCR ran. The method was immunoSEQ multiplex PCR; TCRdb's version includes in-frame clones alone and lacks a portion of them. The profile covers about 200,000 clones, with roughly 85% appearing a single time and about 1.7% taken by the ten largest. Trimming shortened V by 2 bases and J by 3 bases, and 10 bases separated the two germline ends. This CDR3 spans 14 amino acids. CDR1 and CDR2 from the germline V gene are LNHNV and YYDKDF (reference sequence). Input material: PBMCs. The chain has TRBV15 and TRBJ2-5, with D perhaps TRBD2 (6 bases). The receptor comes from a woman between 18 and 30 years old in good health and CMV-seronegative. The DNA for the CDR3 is TGTGCCACCAGCAGAAGTCAGCGGGAAGAGACCCAGTACTTC. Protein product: CATSRSQREETQYF.